This T cell receptor beta chain comes out of a study of cytomegalovirus exposure and HLA in healthy donors. The study, taken as a whole, reports: Most subjects' HLA-A and HLA-B alleles were reportedly predicted from TCR beta sequences. The authors judged a highly shared variant cluster likely a sequencing artifact.

PCR employed 60 Vbeta and 13 Jbeta primers. Method: immunoSEQ multiplex PCR; TCRdb's copy keeps in-frame clones and lacks some. The sample includes around 130,000 clones, around 81% of them seen just once. This clone was picked up a small number of times. Its specificity is not known. Germline V gene data show CDR1 as SGHTA and CDR2 as FQGNSA. Deletions cut 2 bases from V and 5 bases from J, with 9 bases between. This CDR3 region has 13 residues. The TCR comes from a middle-aged woman in good health and CMV-seronegative. Material for sequencing was PBMCs. This rearrangement joins TRBV7-2 to TRBJ1-1; D gene uncertain. In nucleotides, the CDR3 is TGTGCCAGCAGCTTACGGGGTCCGACTGAAGCTTTCTTT. This translates into CASSLRGPTEAFF. The whole variable domain, filled in from reference TRBV7-2 and TRBJ1-1, reads GAGVSQSPSNKVTEKGKDVELRCDPISGHTALYWYRQSLGQGLEFLIYFQGNSAPDKSGLPSDRFSAERTGGSVSTLTIQRTQQEDSAVYLCASSLRGPTEAFFGQGTRLTVV.